This TCR beta chain was identified in a study of CD8 T cells in ankylosing spondylitis. The CDR3 has 13 amino acids. Germline V gene data show CDR1 as MNHNY and CDR2 as SVGAGI (reference sequence). The ends were cut back, 6 bases at V and 4 bases at J, with 9 bases in the middle. From the 5' RACE reads, TCRdb called clonotypes with MiXCR, one entry per CDR3 protein. The sample lists approximately 340,000 distinct CDR3 sequences, roughly 15% occurring once. This receptor was taken from a male donor with ankylosing spondylitis or in good health (not recorded which). This sequence joins TRBV6-6 and TRBJ2-2; maybe TRBD1 (6 bases). The specimen sequenced was blood, either unsorted or a sorted T cell fraction (not recorded which). DNA of the CDR3: TGTGCCAGCAGCAGGGGTAGCACCGGGGAGCTGTTTTTT. Translation gives CASSRGSTGELFF.